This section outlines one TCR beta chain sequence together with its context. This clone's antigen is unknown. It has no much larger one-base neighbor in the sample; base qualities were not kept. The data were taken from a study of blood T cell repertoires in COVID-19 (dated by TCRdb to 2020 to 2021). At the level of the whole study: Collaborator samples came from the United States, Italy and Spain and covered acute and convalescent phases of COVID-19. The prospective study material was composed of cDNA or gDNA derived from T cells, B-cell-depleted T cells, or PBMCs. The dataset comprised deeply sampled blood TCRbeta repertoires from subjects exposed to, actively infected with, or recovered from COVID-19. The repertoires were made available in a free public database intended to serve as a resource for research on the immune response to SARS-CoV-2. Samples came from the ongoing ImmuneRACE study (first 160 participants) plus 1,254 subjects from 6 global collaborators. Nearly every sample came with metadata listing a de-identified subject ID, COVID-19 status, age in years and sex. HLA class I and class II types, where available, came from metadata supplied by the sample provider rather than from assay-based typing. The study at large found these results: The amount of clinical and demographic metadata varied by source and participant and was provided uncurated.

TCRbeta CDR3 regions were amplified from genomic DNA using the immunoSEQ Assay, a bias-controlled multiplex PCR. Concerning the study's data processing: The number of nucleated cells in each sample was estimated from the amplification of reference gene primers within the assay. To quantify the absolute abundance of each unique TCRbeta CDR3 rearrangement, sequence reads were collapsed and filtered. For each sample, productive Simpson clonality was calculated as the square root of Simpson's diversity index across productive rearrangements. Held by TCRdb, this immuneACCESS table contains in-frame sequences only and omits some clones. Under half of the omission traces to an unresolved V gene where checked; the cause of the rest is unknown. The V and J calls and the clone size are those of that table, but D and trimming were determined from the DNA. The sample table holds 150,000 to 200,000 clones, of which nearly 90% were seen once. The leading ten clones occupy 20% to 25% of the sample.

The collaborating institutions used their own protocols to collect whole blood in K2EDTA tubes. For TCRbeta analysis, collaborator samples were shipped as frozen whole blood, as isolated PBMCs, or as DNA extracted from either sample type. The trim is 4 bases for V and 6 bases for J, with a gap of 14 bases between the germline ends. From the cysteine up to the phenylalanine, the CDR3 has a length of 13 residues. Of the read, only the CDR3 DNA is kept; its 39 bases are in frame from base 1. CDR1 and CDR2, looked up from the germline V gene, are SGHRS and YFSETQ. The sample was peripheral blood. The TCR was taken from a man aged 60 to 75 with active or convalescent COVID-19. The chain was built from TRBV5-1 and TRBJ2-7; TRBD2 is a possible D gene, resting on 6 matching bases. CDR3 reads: CASSQEGSGEQYF. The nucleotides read TGCGCCAGCAGCCAGGAGGGATCAGGCGAGCAGTACTTC. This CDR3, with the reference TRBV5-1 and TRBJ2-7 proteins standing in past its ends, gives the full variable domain KAGVTQTPRYLIKTRGQQVTLSCSPISGHRSVSWYQQTPGQGLQFLFEYFSETQRNKGNFPGRFSGRQFSNSRSEMNVSTLELGDSALYLCASSQEGSGEQYFGPGTRLTVT.